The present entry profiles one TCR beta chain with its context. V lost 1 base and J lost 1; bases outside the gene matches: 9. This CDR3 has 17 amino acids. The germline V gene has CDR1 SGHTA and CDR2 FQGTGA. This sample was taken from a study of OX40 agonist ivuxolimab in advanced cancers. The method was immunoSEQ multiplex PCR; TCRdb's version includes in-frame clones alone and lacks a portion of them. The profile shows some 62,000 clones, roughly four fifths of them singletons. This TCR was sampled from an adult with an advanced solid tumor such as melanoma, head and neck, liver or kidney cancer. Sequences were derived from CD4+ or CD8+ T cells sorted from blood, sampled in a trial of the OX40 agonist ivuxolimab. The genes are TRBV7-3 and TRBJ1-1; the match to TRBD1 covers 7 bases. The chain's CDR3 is CASSLMAVRTGNTEAFF. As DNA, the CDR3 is TGTGCCAGCAGCTTAATGGCGGTTAGGACAGGGAACACTGAAGCTTTCTTT.